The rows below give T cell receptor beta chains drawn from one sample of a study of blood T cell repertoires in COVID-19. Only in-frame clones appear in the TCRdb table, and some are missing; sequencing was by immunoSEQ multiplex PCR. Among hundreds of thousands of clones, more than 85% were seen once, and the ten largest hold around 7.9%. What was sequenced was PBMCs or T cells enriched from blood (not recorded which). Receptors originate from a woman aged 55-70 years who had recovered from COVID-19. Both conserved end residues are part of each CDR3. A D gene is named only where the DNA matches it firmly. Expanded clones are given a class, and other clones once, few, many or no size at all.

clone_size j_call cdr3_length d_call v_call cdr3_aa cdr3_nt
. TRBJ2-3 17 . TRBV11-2 CASSLGGHSTATDTQYF TGTGCCAGCAGCTTAGGGGGCCACTCGACAGCCACAGATACGCAGTATTTT
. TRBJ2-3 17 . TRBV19 CASSNFRVEQGTDTQYF TGTGCCAGTAGTAATTTCCGGGTCGAACAGGGCACAGATACGCAGTATTTT
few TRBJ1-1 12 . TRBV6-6 CASSPGQTEAFF TGTGCCAGCAGTCCCGGACAAACTGAAGCTTTCTTT
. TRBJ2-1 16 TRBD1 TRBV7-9 CASSLAPGQGDNEQFF TGTGCCAGCAGCTTAGCACCGGGACAGGGAGATAATGAGCAGTTCTTC
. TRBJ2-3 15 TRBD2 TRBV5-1 CASSFRAGGTDTQYF TGCGCCAGCAGCTTTCGAGCGGGGGGAACAGATACGCAGTATTTT
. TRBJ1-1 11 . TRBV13 CASSLLGETFF TGTGCCAGCAGCTTACTAGGGGAAACTTTCTTT
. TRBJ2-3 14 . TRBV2 CASIPLGQTDTQYF TGTGCCAGCATTCCCTTGGGGCAGACAGATACGCAGTATTTT
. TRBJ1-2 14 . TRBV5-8 CASRPELQTYGYTF TGTGCCAGCAGGCCCGAGTTACAGACCTATGGCTACACCTTC
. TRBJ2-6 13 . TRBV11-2 CASSWGLANVLTF TGTGCCAGCAGCTGGGGGCTGGCCAACGTCCTGACTTTC
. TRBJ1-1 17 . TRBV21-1 CASSKGPRQGASTEAFF TGTGCCAGCAGCAAAGGCCCCAGACAGGGAGCCAGCACTGAAGCTTTCTTT
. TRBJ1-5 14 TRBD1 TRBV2 CASSEDRVNQPQHF TGTGCCAGCAGCGAGGACAGGGTGAATCAGCCCCAGCATTTT
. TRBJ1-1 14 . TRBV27 CASSFKQVNTEAFF TGTGCCAGCAGTTTCAAACAGGTCAACACTGAAGCTTTCTTT
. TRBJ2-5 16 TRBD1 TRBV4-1 CASSQGTGGSRETQYF TGCGCCAGCAGCCAAGGGACAGGGGGCTCCCGAGAGACCCAGTACTTC
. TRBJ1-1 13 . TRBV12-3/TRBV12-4 CASSLKGRTEAFF TGTGCCAGCAGTTTAAAGGGGCGCACTGAAGCTTTCTTT
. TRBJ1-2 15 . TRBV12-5 CASGLVDSTSYGYTF TGTGCTAGTGGTTTGGTAGACAGCACCTCTTATGGCTACACCTTC
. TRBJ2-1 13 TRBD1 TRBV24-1 CATSPTTGGEQFF TGTGCCACCAGTCCAACGACAGGGGGTGAGCAGTTCTTC
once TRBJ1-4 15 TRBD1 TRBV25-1 CASSPGDRGREKLFF TGTGCCAGCAGTCCGGGGGACAGGGGGCGTGAAAAACTGTTTTTT
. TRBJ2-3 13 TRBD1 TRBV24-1 CATRDRDLDTQYF TGTGCCACCAGGGACAGGGATTTGGATACGCAGTATTTT
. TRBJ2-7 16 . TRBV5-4 CASSARSPGISYEQYF TGTGCCAGCAGCGCGAGGTCTCCGGGGATCTCCTACGAGCAGTACTTC
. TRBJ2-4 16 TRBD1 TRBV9 CASSVATGQGQNIQYF TGTGCCAGCAGCGTAGCTACAGGACAGGGTCAAAACATTCAGTACTTC
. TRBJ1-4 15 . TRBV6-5 CASKLDGGSNEKLFF TGTGCCAGCAAGCTGGATGGGGGGAGTAATGAAAAACTGTTTTTT
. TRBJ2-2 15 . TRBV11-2 CASASMRRVTGELFF TGTGCCAGCGCCTCGATGAGGCGAGTCACCGGGGAGCTGTTTTTT
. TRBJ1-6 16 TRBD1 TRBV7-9 CASSPRRQGGNSPLHF TGTGCCAGCAGCCCAAGAAGGCAGGGGGGTAATTCACCCCTCCACTTT
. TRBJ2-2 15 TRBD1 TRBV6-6 CASSPGQGTFGELFF TGTGCCAGCAGCCCGGGACAGGGAACTTTCGGGGAGCTGTTTTTT
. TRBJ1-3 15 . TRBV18 CASSPARGSGNTIYF TGTGCCAGCTCACCTGCCCGGGGATCTGGAAACACCATATATTTT
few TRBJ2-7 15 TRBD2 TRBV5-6 CASSAGGYDSYEQYF TGTGCCAGCAGCGCCGGGGGGTACGATTCCTACGAGCAGTACTTC
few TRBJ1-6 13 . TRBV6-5 CASSRDWGSPLHF TGTGCCAGCAGCCGGGACTGGGGTTCACCCCTCCACTTT
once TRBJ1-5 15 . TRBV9 CASSVGGDNSQPQHF TGTGCCAGCAGCGTAGGAGGGGACAATAGTCAGCCCCAGCATTTT
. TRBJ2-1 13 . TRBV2 CASRQGLGGFQFF TGTGCCAGCAGGCAGGGACTGGGGGGTTTCCAGTTCTTC
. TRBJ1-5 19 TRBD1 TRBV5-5 CASSLGSKTGGEGNQPQHF TGTGCCAGCAGCTTGGGGAGTAAGACAGGGGGCGAAGGCAATCAGCCCCAGCATTTT
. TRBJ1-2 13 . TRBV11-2 CASSLAGVRGYTF TGTGCCAGCAGCTTGGCGGGTGTACGCGGCTACACCTTC
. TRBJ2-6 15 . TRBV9 CASSVVGSGANVLTF TGTGCCAGCAGCGTTGTGGGGAGTGGGGCCAACGTCCTGACTTTC
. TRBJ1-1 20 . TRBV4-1 CASSQMLAGIALIGNTEAFF TGCGCCAGCAGCCAAATGTTAGCGGGGATTGCACTAATTGGGAACACTGAAGCTTTCTTT
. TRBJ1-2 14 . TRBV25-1 CASSQDFSSGGYTF TGTGCCAGCAGCCAAGACTTTTCTTCTGGGGGCTACACCTTC
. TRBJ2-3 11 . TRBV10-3 CAISGTDTQYF TGTGCCATCAGCGGCACAGATACGCAGTATTTT
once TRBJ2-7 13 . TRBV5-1 CASSLVGQGEQYF TGCGCCAGCAGCTTGGTAGGGCAGGGAGAGCAGTACTTC
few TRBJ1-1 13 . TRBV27 CASSLSGPTEAFF TGTGCCAGCAGTTTATCCGGTCCCACTGAAGCTTTCTTT
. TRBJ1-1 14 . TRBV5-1 CASSAYGVRTEAFF TGCGCCAGCAGCGCGTACGGGGTGAGGACTGAAGCTTTCTTT
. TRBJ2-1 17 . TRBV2 CASSLSEVVSSYNEQFF TGTGCCAGCAGCCTCTCGGAGGTAGTAAGCTCTTACAATGAGCAGTTCTTC
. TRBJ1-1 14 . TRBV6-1 CASSERVLGAGAFF TGTGCCAGCAGTGAGAGAGTTTTGGGGGCTGGAGCTTTCTTT
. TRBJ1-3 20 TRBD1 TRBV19 CASSARGQGDYSFSGNTIYF TGTGCCAGTAGTGCGCGGGGACAGGGGGACTACAGTTTCTCTGGAAACACCATATATTTT
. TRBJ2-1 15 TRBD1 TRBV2 CASSQDRPSYNEQFF TGTGCCAGCAGCCAGGACAGGCCCTCCTACAATGAGCAGTTCTTC
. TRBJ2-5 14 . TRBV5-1 CASSLVAGMETQYF TGCGCCAGCAGCTTGGTTGCAGGGATGGAGACCCAGTACTTC
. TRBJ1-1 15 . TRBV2 CASSAEGPGSSEAFF TGTGCCAGCAGCGCAGAGGGCCCAGGTAGTTCTGAAGCTTTCTTT
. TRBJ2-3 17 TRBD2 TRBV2 CASKEDRLAGERYTQYF TGTGCCAGCAAAGAAGACAGACTAGCGGGGGAAAGGTATACGCAGTATTTT
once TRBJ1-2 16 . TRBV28 CASSFSNGVNIYGYTF TGTGCCAGCAGTTTTTCAAATGGAGTTAACATCTATGGCTACACCTTC
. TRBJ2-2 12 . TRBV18 CASSRGTGELFF TGTGCCAGCTCACGCGGGACCGGGGAGCTGTTTTTT
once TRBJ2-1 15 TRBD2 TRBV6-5 CASSYDRTSGNEQFF TGTGCCAGCAGTTACGACCGGACTAGCGGCAATGAGCAGTTCTTC
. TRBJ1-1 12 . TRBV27 CASRRPGTEAFF TGTGCCAGCCGAAGGCCGGGAACTGAAGCTTTCTTT
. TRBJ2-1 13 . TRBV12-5 CASGPTGILGQFF TGTGCTAGTGGCCCTACAGGGATCCTAGGGCAGTTCTTC
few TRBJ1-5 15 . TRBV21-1 CASSKRGGRNQPQHF TGTGCCAGCAGCAAGAGGGGGGGCCGCAATCAGCCCCAGCATTTT
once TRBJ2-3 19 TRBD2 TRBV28 CASSSVTSGGEGNLDTQYF TGTGCCAGCAGTTCCGTAACTAGCGGGGGGGAAGGAAATTTGGATACGCAGTATTTT